These 32 T cell receptor beta chains share one sample of origin, sequenced in a study of post-analysis software for immune sequencing data. Study-wide points: In patients, roughly five TRBV segments were more frequent than in controls, with TRBV5-6, TRBV5-1 and TRBV20-1 among them.

Antigens for these TCRs are unknown. Unique molecular identifiers had been added to the TCR beta cDNA libraries. TCRdb re-analysed the PCR reads in MiXCR, keeping a single row per CDR3 protein. The sample lists 250,000 to 300,000 distinct CDR3 sequences; 36% were seen once. Sequencing input: blood. The receptors shown here come from a girl aged 5-17 years with multiple sclerosis.

This clonotype has more than one count but fewer than ten. The chain combines TRBV20-1 with TRBJ2-7; no definite D call. This CDR3 spans 13 amino acids. The V end was cut by 4 bases, the J end by 3 bases, with 13 bases between. The germline V gene encodes CDR1 DFQATT and CDR2 SNEGSKA (reference sequence). CDR3 amino acids: CSAIGGPHYEQYF. The CDR3 nucleotides read TGCAGTGCTATTGGTGGGCCCCACTACGAGCAGTACTTC.

Comments on this clonotype: A much larger clone is a single base away; this may be a read error. The genes are TRBV5-1 and TRBJ2-5; D unresolved. Germline-derived CDR1 and CDR2 are SGHRS and YFSETQ. V lost 0 bases and J 11 bases, leaving 14 bases between the germline ends. This CDR3 has 13 amino acids. DNA for the CDR3: TGCGCCAGCAGCTTGGCAAGGAGTCATGAGCAGTACTTC. Translated: CASSLARSHEQYF.

The chain couples TRBV5-5 to TRBJ1-1; D is undetermined. The CDR3 has 17 residues. Germline lookup yields CDR1 SGHKS and CDR2 YYEKEE (reference sequence). Trimming cost V 0 bases and J 0 bases, with 15 bases left between them. CDR3: CASSLVAPASMNTEAFF. The DNA of the CDR3 is TGTGCCAGCAGCTTGGTCGCCCCTGCCAGTATGAACACTGAAGCTTTCTTT.

To note about this clonotype: This could be a read error, since a much larger clone is one nucleotide away. This rearrangement joins TRBV3-1 to TRBJ2-5; no clear D. CDR1 LGHDT and CDR2 YNNKEL come from the germline V gene (reference sequence). Trimming shortened V by 6 bases and J by 11 bases, and 22 bases separated the two germline ends. This CDR3 has 14 residues. This CDR3 reads CASSTTNPYNEQYF. The CDR3 region has the DNA TGTGCCAGCAGTACAACCAACCCGTACAATGAGCAGTACTTC.

The V gene is TRBV5-1, the J gene TRBJ1-1; D is possibly TRBD1 (5 bases). The CDR3 loop spans 15 amino acids. V was cut by 4 bases and J by 0 bases, with 13 bases left in between. Per germline, CDR1 SGHRS and CDR2 YFSETQ. CDR3 protein: CASSPQTELNTEAFF. The CDR3 DNA follows: TGCGCCAGCAGCCCACAGACAGAACTGAACACTGAAGCTTTCTTT.

This chain connects TRBV19 to TRBJ2-5; possible D gene TRBD2, 5 bases. CDR3 length: 13 residues. In germline, CDR1 is LNHDA, CDR2 SQIVND (reference sequence). V was trimmed by 5 bases and J by 4 bases, leaving 11 bases between them. The CDR3 sequence is CASSPDRGETQYF. The CDR3 DNA is TGTGCCAGTAGTCCCGACCGGGGAGAGACCCAGTACTTC.

This chain joins TRBV7-2 and TRBJ1-3; TRBD1 aligns across 7 bases. The V gene's germline CDR1 is SGHTA and CDR2 FQGNSA. With 4 bases clipped from V and 7 bases from J, the junction kept 4 bases outside the gene matches. The CDR3 spans 13 residues. The DNA of the CDR3 is TGTGCCAGCAGCTCCACAGGGGCCAACACCATATATTTT. Protein product: CASSSTGANTIYF.

The genes are TRBV4-1 and TRBJ1-6; no firm D call. Germline-derived CDR1 and CDR2 are MGHRA and YSYEKL. The CDR3 has 16 residues. V dropped 1 base and J dropped 14 bases, with 21 bases sitting between them. CDR3 loop: CASSQVDIIACGALHF. CDR3 in DNA: TGCGCCAGCAGCCAAGTCGACATCATCGCTTGTGGGGCCCTCCACTTT.

This clonotype was seen repeatedly, ten times or more. V is TRBV4-2 and J is TRBJ1-2; 8 nucleotides match TRBD1. The CDR3 runs 15 residues. Germline CDR1 and CDR2: LGHNA and YNFKEQ. The junction had 7 bases not matched to a gene; V was cut back by 2 bases and J by 5 bases. The CDR3 sequence is CASSQSGQGLYGYTF. DNA for the CDR3: TGTGCCAGCAGCCAAAGCGGACAGGGATTGTATGGCTACACCTTC.

At least ten counts were recorded for this clonotype. For the CDR3, the DNA is TGTGCCAGCAGTTTCCCCGGCCCAGAGGGGCTAAAGGGAGCTTTCTTT. It translates to CASSFPGPEGLKGAFF. The J gene is TRBJ1-1, the V gene TRBV28; D may be TRBD1 (5 bases). The CDR3 totals 16 residues. The V end lost 3 bases, the J end lost 10 bases, and 24 bases lay between the germline ends. Germline CDR1 is MDHEN and CDR2 is SYDVKM.

About this clonotype: A much larger clone lies a single base off, so this may be a read error. CDR3 residues: CASSSAGSGGTYNEQYF. CDR3 DNA: TGCGCCAGCAGCTCGGCCGGTAGCGGGGGAACCTACAATGAGCAGTACTTC. J is TRBJ2-1 and V is TRBV5-1, with 9 bases identical to TRBD2. With the DNA end fitting TRBJ2-7 better, the J assignment may be wrong. The germline V gene has CDR1 SGHRS and CDR2 YFSETQ. CDR3 length: 17 residues.

Sample share makes this clonotype medium-sized. V gene TRBV7-2 combines with J gene TRBJ2-1; the D is unclear. Germline lookup yields CDR1 SGHTA and CDR2 FQGNSA. The CDR3 totals 15 residues. V was clipped by 2 bases and J by 0 bases, with 8 bases between them. The CDR3 sequence: CASSLLSDSYNEQFF. CDR3 nucleotide sequence: TGTGCCAGCAGCTTACTATCCGACTCCTACAATGAGCAGTTCTTC. Looking up the rest from reference TRBV7-2 and TRBJ2-1 gives the full variable domain: GAGVSQSPSNKVTEKGKDVELRCDPISGHTALYWYRQSLGQGLEFLIYFQGNSAPDKSGLPSDRFSAERTGGSVSTLTIQRTQQEDSAVYLCASSLLSDSYNEQFFGPGTRLTVL.

The rearrangement joins TRBV20-1 to TRBJ2-1, with D hard to call. V was cut by 0 bases and J by 8 bases, with 8 bases left in between. The CDR3 spans 12 residues. Germline values: CDR1 DFQATT, CDR2 SNEGSKA (reference sequence). Here the CDR3 DNA reads TGCAGTGCTAGAGAGGGGTGGGATGAGCAGTTCTTC. Residues: CSAREGWDEQFF.

This clonotype came up many times. J is TRBJ2-5 and V is TRBV12-3 or TRBV12-4; 10 bases map to TRBD2. The V segment lost 6 bases and the J segment 4 bases; nucleotides outside the gene matches: 8. The CDR3 sequence is 15 residues long. The DNA of the CDR3 is TGTGCCAGCAGCCTTGGGGCTAGCGGGGGAGAGACCCAGTACTTC. Translation: CASSLGASGGETQYF.

The rearrangement links TRBV5-1 to TRBJ2-3, with 8 bases that match TRBD1. Unmatched junction bases numbered 8, after V lost 4 bases and J lost 1 base. This CDR3 has 16 residues. The germline gives CDR1 SGHRS, CDR2 YFSETQ. DNA of the CDR3: TGCGCCAGCAGCCCTGGACAGGGATGGGGCACAGATACGCAGTATTTT. It yields the protein CASSPGQGWGTDTQYF.

As to this clonotype: It may be a read error: a sequence one base away is much more abundant. V gene TRBV5-1 combines with J gene TRBJ2-1, with 9 positions matching TRBD2. Germline CDR1 reads SGHRS; CDR2 reads YFSETQ. The CDR3 spans 16 residues. The DNA of the CDR3 is TGCGCCAACAGCCCGGGACTAGCTTTGGTGAACGGTGAGCAGTTCTTC. Protein: CANSPGLALVNGEQFF.

This chain joins TRBV6-2 or TRBV6-3 and TRBJ2-3, with 13 positions matching TRBD2. The germline gives CDR1 MNHEY, CDR2 SVGEGT. This CDR3 contains 18 residues. Losses at the gene ends were 4 bases for V and 0 bases for J; bases not matched to a gene: 7. The CDR3 is CASSFGLAGDSSTDTQYF. The CDR3 DNA follows: TGTGCCAGCAGTTTCGGACTAGCGGGAGATTCTAGCACAGATACGCAGTATTTT.

The chain uses TRBV29-1 and TRBJ1-1; D remains ambiguous. V was cut by 6 bases and J by 1 base, with 15 bases left in between. CDR3 size: 14 residues. Germline V gene sequence: CDR1 SQVTM, CDR2 ANQGSEA. The CDR3 DNA sequence: TGCAGCGTCGCCGCGGCGGGGTCGAACACTGAAGCTTTCTTT. Its translation: CSVAAAGSNTEAFF.

This chain uses TRBV6-5 with TRBJ2-3, with D possibly being TRBD2 (6 bases). Trimming shortened V by 5 bases and J by 2 bases, and 14 bases separated the two germline ends. Germline values: CDR1 MNHEY, CDR2 SVGAGI. CDR3 size: 15 residues. CDR3 nucleotide sequence: TGTGCCAGCAGTGGGACGGGGGAGCTCACAGATACGCAGTATTTT. Its protein product is CASSGTGELTDTQYF.

This clonotype occurred many times. The chain uses TRBV5-1 and TRBJ2-5; 10 positions match TRBD1. Germline assignment: CDR1 SGHRS and CDR2 YFSETQ. V was clipped by 0 bases and J by 5 bases; unmatched bases: 7. CDR3 length equals 16 residues. Here the CDR3 DNA reads TGCGCCAGCAGCTTGGCCCCGGACAGGGGGACGGAGACCCAGTACTTC. Translation: CASSLAPDRGTETQYF.

A remark on this clonotype: Being one base from a much bigger clone, this may be a read error. CDR3 DNA: TGTGCCAGCAGTTCCTCGGGACAGGGGGCCTTGGGGCAGGTCTTC. Translation: CASSSSGQGALGQVF. The chain is built from TRBV28 and TRBJ2-1; 12 bases agree with TRBD1. Germline loops: CDR1 MDHEN, CDR2 SYDVKM. This CDR3 region has 15 residues. The complete variable domain, with remaining parts taken from reference TRBV28 and TRBJ2-1, reads DVKVTQSSRYLVKRTGEKVFLECVQDMDHENMFWYRQDPGLGLRLIYFSYDVKMKEKGDIPEGYSVSREKKERFSLILESASTNQTSMYLCASSSSGQGALGQVFGPGTRLTVL.

Turning to this clonotype: This may be a read error: a much more frequent sequence differs by one nucleotide. The chain employs TRBV6-4 and TRBJ2-1; 9 positions match TRBD2. CDR3 size: 16 residues. J lost 6 bases, V lost 6 bases, and 12 bases had no gene match. Looked up from germline, CDR1 is MRHNA and CDR2 is SNTAGT. DNA of the CDR3: TGTGCCAGCAGAATGCAGGGCGGGGGGGCCGGCAATGAGCAGTTCTTC. It specifies CASRMQGGGAGNEQFF.

V is TRBV20-1 and J is TRBJ2-1; D unclear. This CDR3 spans 16 amino acids. Germline-derived CDR1 and CDR2 are DFQATT and SNEGSKA (reference sequence). Trimming pared 3 bases from V and 0 bases from J, leaving 15 bases between. DNA of the CDR3: TGCAGTGCTAGTGACCCCCGCGGTAGCTCCTACAATGAGCAGTTCTTC. It codes for CSASDPRGSSYNEQFF.

The chain uses TRBV5-1 and TRBJ2-3; 8 positions match TRBD2. Losses at the gene ends were 2 bases for V and 2 bases for J; bases not matched to a gene: 13. CDR3 length: 18 amino acids. Looked up from germline, CDR1 is SGHRS and CDR2 is YFSETQ. CDR3: CASSFPTTSERDTDTQYF. The CDR3 region has the DNA TGCGCCAGCAGCTTTCCCACGACTAGCGAGAGAGACACAGATACGCAGTATTTT. The complete variable domain, with remaining parts taken from reference TRBV5-1 and TRBJ2-3, reads KAGVTQTPRYLIKTRGQQVTLSCSPISGHRSVSWYQQTPGQGLQFLFEYFSETQRNKGNFPGRFSGRQFSNSRSEMNVSTLELGDSALYLCASSFPTTSERDTDTQYFGPGTRLTVL.

This clonotype has a handful of counts. The chain uses TRBV5-1 and TRBJ2-7; D may match TRBD1 or TRBD2 (6 bases each). Germline CDR1 and CDR2: SGHRS and YFSETQ. The CDR3 extends over 14 amino acids. The V gene lost 2 bases and the J gene lost 3 bases, with 12 bases spanning the gap. The CDR3 sequence is CASSFSGANYEQYF. The CDR3 nucleotides read TGCGCCAGCAGCTTTTCGGGGGCGAACTACGAGCAGTACTTC.

At least ten counts were recorded for this clonotype. The chain uses TRBV5-6 and TRBJ2-1; D is ambiguous. The CDR3 totals 14 residues. The V and J ends lost 7 bases and 1 base respectively, with 12 bases between them. Germline V gene sequence: CDR1 SGHDT, CDR2 YYEEEE. The CDR3 DNA is TGTGCCAGCCACGATGAGCCTTCCTACAATGAGCAGTTCTTC. Amino acids: CASHDEPSYNEQFF.

This clonotype was counted many times. DNA for the CDR3: TGTGCCAGCAGGAGTGTCCTTAGCAATCAGCCCCAGCATTTT. It yields the protein CASRSVLSNQPQHF. The gene calls are TRBV6-5 and TRBJ1-5; no definite D call. This CDR3 contains 14 residues. Trimming cost V 6 bases and J 0 bases, with 9 bases left between them. CDR1 and CDR2 (germline): MNHEY, SVGAGI.

As concerns this clonotype: Being one base from a much bigger clone, this may be a read error. The chain carries TRBV6-4 and TRBJ2-5; D gene ambiguous. V was trimmed by 4 bases and J by 11 bases, leaving 14 bases between them. Germline V lookup: CDR1 MRHNA, CDR2 SNTAGT. The CDR3 sequence is 12 residues long. The CDR3 is CASSGYGDVQYF. The CDR3 region has the DNA TGTGCCAGCAGTGGATACGGAGATGTGCAGTACTTC.

The chain combines TRBV7-2 with TRBJ2-2, with 9 positions matching TRBD1. CDR3 size: 15 residues. Trimming cost V 5 bases and J 2 bases; bases outside gene matches: 3. Per germline, CDR1 SGHTA and CDR2 FQGNSA. CDR3: CASSTGQGNTGELFF. The CDR3 nucleotides read TGTGCCAGCAGCACGGGACAGGGAAACACCGGGGAGCTGTTTTTT. Looking up the rest from reference TRBV7-2 and TRBJ2-2 gives the full variable domain: GAGVSQSPSNKVTEKGKDVELRCDPISGHTALYWYRQSLGQGLEFLIYFQGNSAPDKSGLPSDRFSAERTGGSVSTLTIQRTQQEDSAVYLCASSTGQGNTGELFFGEGSRLTVL.

This rearrangement joins TRBV7-9 to TRBJ2-7; D possibly corresponds to TRBD2 (6 bases). Per germline, CDR1 SEHNR and CDR2 FQNEAQ (reference sequence). Trimming took 5 bases from V and 0 from J, leaving 14 bases between them. This CDR3 comprises 15 residues. The CDR3 protein is CASSDGRGSSYEQYF. The CDR3 DNA reads TGTGCCAGCAGCGACGGACGGGGGTCCTCCTACGAGCAGTACTTC.

The chain carries TRBV24-1 and TRBJ2-5; D tentatively reads TRBD1 or TRBD2 (5 bases each). From germline, CDR1 is KGHDR and CDR2 SFDVKD. V lost 3 bases and J lost 4, with 11 bases in between. The CDR3 has 14 residues. The CDR3 loop reads CATSDPRDVETQYF. CDR3 sequence (DNA): TGTGCCACCAGTGATCCCCGGGACGTAGAGACCCAGTACTTC.

The chain joins TRBV7-2 to TRBJ2-1; 7 positions agree with TRBD1. With 3 bases clipped from V and 4 bases from J, the junction kept 6 bases outside the gene matches. The CDR3 runs to 15 residues. Germline V CDR1 and CDR2: SGHTA, FQGNSA. The CDR3 nucleotides read TGTGCCAGCAGCTTTACCGGGACAGCATACAATGAGCAGTTCTTC. Its translation is CASSFTGTAYNEQFF.